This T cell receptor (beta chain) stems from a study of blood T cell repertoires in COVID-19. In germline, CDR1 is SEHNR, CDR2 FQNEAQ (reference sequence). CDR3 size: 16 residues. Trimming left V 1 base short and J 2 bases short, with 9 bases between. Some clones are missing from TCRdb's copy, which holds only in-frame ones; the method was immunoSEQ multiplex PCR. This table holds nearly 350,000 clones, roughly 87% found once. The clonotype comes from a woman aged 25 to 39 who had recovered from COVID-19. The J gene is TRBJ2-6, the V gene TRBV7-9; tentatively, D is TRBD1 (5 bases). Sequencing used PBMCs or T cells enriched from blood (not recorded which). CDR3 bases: TGTGCCAGCAGCTTAGAAGGGGCGGCTGGGGCCAACGTCCTGACTTTC. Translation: CASSLEGAAGANVLTF.